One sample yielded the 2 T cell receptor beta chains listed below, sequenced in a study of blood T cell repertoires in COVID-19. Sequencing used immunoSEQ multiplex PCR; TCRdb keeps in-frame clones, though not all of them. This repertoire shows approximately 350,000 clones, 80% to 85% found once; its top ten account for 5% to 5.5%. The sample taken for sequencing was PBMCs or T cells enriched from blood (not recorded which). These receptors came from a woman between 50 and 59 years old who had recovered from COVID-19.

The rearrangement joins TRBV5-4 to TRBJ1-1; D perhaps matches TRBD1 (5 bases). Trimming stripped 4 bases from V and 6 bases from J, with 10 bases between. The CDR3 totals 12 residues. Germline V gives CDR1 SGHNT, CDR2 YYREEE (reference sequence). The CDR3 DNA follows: TGTGCCAGCAGCCTGCGGGGGGCTGAAGCTTTCTTT. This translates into CASSLRGAEAFF.

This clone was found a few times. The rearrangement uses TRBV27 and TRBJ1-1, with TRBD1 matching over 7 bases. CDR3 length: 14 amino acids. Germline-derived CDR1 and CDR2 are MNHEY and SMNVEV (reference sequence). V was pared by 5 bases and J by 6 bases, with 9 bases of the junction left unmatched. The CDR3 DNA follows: TGTGCCAGCAGTCCTCGACAGGGAAGGGCTGAAGCTTTCTTT. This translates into CASSPRQGRAEAFF.